One and the same sample provided the 15 T cell receptor beta chains below, sequenced in a study of shared T cell receptors in the human thymus. The protocol was immunoSEQ multiplex PCR, while the TCRdb copy is restricted to in-frame clones and leaves out a portion. Counted here are 700,000 to 750,000 clones, roughly 85% occurring once; the ten biggest clones make up about 0.011%. These same records also appear under a second study, on human thymus T cells.

The specimen sequenced was thymocytes. Receptor source: a girl under three years old with a congenital heart defect.

The V gene is TRBV25-1, the J gene TRBJ1-6; D is possibly TRBD1 (6 bases). This CDR3 contains 15 residues. Trimming stripped 0 bases from V and 8 bases from J, with 11 bases between. Looked up from germline, CDR1 is MGHDK and CDR2 is SYGVNS. The CDR3 sequence is CASSEYVGGDSPLHF. Here the CDR3 DNA reads TGTGCCAGCAGTGAATATGTAGGGGGGGATTCACCCCTCCACTTT.

This clone showed up just once. The V call is TRBV4-1, the J call TRBJ1-2; TRBD1 matches at 9 bases. The junction had 12 bases not matched to a gene; V was cut back by 5 bases and J by 5 bases. This CDR3 is 16 amino acids long. From germline, CDR1 is MGHRA and CDR2 YSYEKL. CDR3 coding DNA: TGCGCCAGCAGCAGTAACCGGGACAGGGCTCGTTATGGCTACACCTTC. This codes for CASSSNRDRARYGYTF.

The chain has TRBV5-1 and TRBJ2-3, with 8 positions matching TRBD2. V was pared by 2 bases and J by 5 bases, with 13 bases of the junction left unmatched. CDR1 and CDR2 from the germline V gene are SGHRS and YFSETQ. CDR3 length: 17 residues. Written as DNA, the CDR3 is TGCGCCAGCAGCTTCCATATACCCGGGGGGGCCGGAGATACGCAGTATTTT. Translated: CASSFHIPGGAGDTQYF.

This chain uses TRBV15 with TRBJ1-1; TRBD1 matches at 7 bases. Germline lookup yields CDR1 LNHNV and CDR2 YYDKDF (reference sequence). The ends lost 2 bases at V and 0 bases at J; junction bases unmatched: 3. This CDR3 contains 15 residues. The CDR3 nucleotides read TGTGCCACCAGCAGACTACAGGGGTTGAACACTGAAGCTTTCTTT. Its translation: CATSRLQGLNTEAFF.

The chain combines TRBV19 with TRBJ1-1; D remains ambiguous. The CDR3 totals 18 residues. Germline V gene sequence: CDR1 LNHDA, CDR2 SQIVND (reference sequence). V was shortened by 7 bases and J by 3 bases, with 27 bases between the two germline ends. The CDR3 reads CASKAREDEDRSDTEAFF. The DNA for the CDR3 is TGTGCCAGTAAGGCCCGGGAGGACGAGGACCGATCCGACACTGAAGCTTTCTTT.

The chain uses TRBV5-1 and TRBJ1-4; D not certain. Germline V CDR1 and CDR2: SGHRS, YFSETQ. The germline V and J ends were trimmed by 4 bases and 0 bases, with 10 bases remaining between them. The CDR3 length is 15 residues. CDR3 DNA sequence: TGCGCCAGCAGCCCGTCCCTAGCAACTAATGAAAAACTGTTTTTT. Translated, it gives CASSPSLATNEKLFF.

A single count supports this clone. The rearrangement joins TRBV10-3 to TRBJ1-2; maybe TRBD1 (5 bases). CDR3 length: 11 amino acids. V was clipped by 8 bases and J by 4 bases, with 8 bases between them. Looked up from germline, CDR1 is ENHRY and CDR2 is SYGVKD. The CDR3 sequence: CAIAGPYGYTF. The CDR3 DNA reads as TGTGCCATCGCAGGGCCCTATGGCTACACCTTC.

This clone was found once. The gene calls are TRBV5-5 and TRBJ1-1, with D unclear. With 4 bases removed from V and 1 base from J, the gap between germline ends came to 14 bases. The CDR3 runs 15 residues. Germline V lookup: CDR1 SGHKS, CDR2 YYEKEE (reference sequence). CDR3: CASSRRWQANTEAFF. CDR3 sequence (DNA): TGTGCCAGCAGCCGCAGGTGGCAAGCGAACACTGAAGCTTTCTTT.

V usage is TRBV25-1 and J usage is TRBJ1-2; D is possibly TRBD1 (6 bases). The V gene's germline CDR1 is MGHDK and CDR2 SYGVNS. This CDR3 is built from 12 residues. V dropped 5 bases and J dropped 8 bases, with 12 bases sitting between them. The CDR3 here is CASSRGGRGYTF. The CDR3 bases are TGTGCCAGCAGTAGGGGGGGTAGGGGCTACACCTTC.

The V call is TRBV19, the J call TRBJ1-5; 8 positions match TRBD1. The CDR3 spans 17 residues. Germline V lookup: CDR1 LNHDA, CDR2 SQIVND (reference sequence). With 7 bases clipped from V and 1 base from J, the junction kept 12 bases outside the gene matches. The CDR3 protein is CASNVPQGAESNQPQHF. CDR3 nucleotide sequence: TGTGCCAGTAATGTTCCCCAGGGGGCTGAAAGCAATCAGCCCCAGCATTTT.

The chain combines TRBV29-1 with TRBJ1-1; D is ambiguous. CDR3 length: 13 residues. The V gene lost 7 bases and the J gene lost 1 base, with 13 bases spanning the gap. Germline V gene data show CDR1 as SQVTM and CDR2 as ANQGSEA. The CDR3 loop is CSAGPRKNTEAFF. Written as DNA, the CDR3 is TGCAGCGCAGGTCCCAGGAAGAACACTGAAGCTTTCTTT. Variable domain in full (rest from reference TRBV29-1 and TRBJ1-1): SAVISQKPSRDICQRGTSLTIQCQVDSQVTMMFWYRQQPGQSLTLIATANQGSEATYESGFVIDKFPISRPNLTFSTLTVSNMSPEDSSIYLCSAGPRKNTEAFFGQGTRLTVV.

This clone appeared a single time. This chain links TRBV6-5 with TRBJ2-5; 7 bases agree with TRBD1. The V and J ends lost 4 bases and 5 bases, in that order; junction bases with no gene match: 13. The length of the CDR3 is 16 residues. CDR1 is MNHEY, CDR2 SVGAGI, per germline. The CDR3 DNA sequence: TGTGCCAGCAGTTTCGCCTTGACAGGGTCGTACGAGACCCAGTACTTC. It yields the protein CASSFALTGSYETQYF.

This clone turned up a few times. This chain joins TRBV7-9 and TRBJ1-1; perhaps TRBD1 as D (6 bases). The CDR3 totals 17 residues. Germline V gene lookup returns CDR1 SEHNR and CDR2 FQNEAQ (reference sequence). V lost 2 bases and J 0 bases, leaving 16 bases between the germline ends. CDR3 coding DNA: TGTGCCAGCAGCTTACCTAAGGAGGACAGCCTGAACACTGAAGCTTTCTTT. The encoded protein is CASSLPKEDSLNTEAFF.

This chain links TRBV5-6 with TRBJ2-3; 8 bases line up with TRBD2. This CDR3 is 18 amino acids long. The ends lost 3 bases at V and 4 bases at J; junction bases unmatched: 16. Per germline, CDR1 SGHDT and CDR2 YYEEEE. The CDR3 DNA reads TGTGCCAGCAGCTCTGGCGGGGATATCGGGGGGGCCGCAGATACGCAGTATTTT. This gives the protein CASSSGGDIGGAADTQYF.

J is TRBJ2-1 and V is TRBV11-2; 11 bases match TRBD2. Trimming at V came to 0 bases and at J to 2 bases, leaving 6 bases not matched to a gene. Looked up from germline, CDR1 is SGHAT and CDR2 is FQNNGV. The length of the CDR3 is 18 residues. CDR3 nucleotides: TGTGCCAGCAGCTTAGAGGCTAGCGGGGGGCCCACCTACAATGAGCAGTTCTTC. This gives the protein CASSLEASGGPTYNEQFF.